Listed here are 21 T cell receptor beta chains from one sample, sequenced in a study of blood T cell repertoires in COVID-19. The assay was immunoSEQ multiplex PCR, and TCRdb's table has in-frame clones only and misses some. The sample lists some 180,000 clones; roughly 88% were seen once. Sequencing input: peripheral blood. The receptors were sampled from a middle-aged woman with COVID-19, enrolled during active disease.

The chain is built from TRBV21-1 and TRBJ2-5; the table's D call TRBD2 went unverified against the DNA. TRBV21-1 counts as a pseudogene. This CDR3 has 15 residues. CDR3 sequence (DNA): TGTGCCAGCAGCGCCCGGGACCCGGAGGGGGAGACCCAGTACTTC. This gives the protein CASSARDPEGETQYF.

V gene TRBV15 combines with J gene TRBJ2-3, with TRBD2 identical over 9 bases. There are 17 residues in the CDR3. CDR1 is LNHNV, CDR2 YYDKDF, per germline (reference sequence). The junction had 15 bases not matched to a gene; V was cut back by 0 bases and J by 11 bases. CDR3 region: CATSRDGRGGSLYRQYF. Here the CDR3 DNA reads TGTGCCACCAGCAGAGATGGGCGGGGGGGGAGCCTTTATCGGCAGTATTTT. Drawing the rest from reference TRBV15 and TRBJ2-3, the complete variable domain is DAMVIQNPRYQVTQFGKPVTLSCSQTLNHNVMYWYQQKSSQAPKLLFHYYDKDFNNEADTPDNFQSRRPNTSFCFLDIRSPGLGDTAMYLCATSRDGRGGSLYRQYFGPGTRLTVL.

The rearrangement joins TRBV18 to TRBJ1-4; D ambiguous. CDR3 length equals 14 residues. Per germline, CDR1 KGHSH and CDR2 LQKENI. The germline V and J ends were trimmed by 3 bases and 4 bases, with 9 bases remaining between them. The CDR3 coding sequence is TGTGCCAGCTCACCGTCCCCCCATAATGAAAAACTGTTTTTT. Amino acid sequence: CASSPSPHNEKLFF.

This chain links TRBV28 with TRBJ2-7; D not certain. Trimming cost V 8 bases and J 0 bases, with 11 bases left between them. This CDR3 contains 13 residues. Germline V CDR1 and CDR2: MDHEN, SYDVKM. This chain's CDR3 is CASHSPSSYEQYF. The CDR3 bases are TGTGCCAGCCACTCTCCGAGCTCCTACGAGCAGTACTTC. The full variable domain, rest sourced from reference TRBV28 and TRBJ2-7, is DVKVTQSSRYLVKRTGEKVFLECVQDMDHENMFWYRQDPGLGLRLIYFSYDVKMKEKGDIPEGYSVSREKKERFSLILESASTNQTSMYLCASHSPSSYEQYFGPGTRLTVT.

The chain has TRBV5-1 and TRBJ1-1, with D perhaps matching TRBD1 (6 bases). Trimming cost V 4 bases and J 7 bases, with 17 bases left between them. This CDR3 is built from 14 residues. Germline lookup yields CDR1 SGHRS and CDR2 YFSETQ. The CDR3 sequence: CASSPSQGLGEAFF. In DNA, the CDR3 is TGCGCCAGCAGCCCGTCCCAGGGGCTGGGTGAAGCTTTCTTT.

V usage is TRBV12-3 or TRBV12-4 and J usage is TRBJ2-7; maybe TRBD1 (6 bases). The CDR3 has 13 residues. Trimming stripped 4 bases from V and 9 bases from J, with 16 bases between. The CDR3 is CASSYRDTDRQYF. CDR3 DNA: TGTGCCAGCAGTTATAGGGACACAGATCGGCAGTACTTC.

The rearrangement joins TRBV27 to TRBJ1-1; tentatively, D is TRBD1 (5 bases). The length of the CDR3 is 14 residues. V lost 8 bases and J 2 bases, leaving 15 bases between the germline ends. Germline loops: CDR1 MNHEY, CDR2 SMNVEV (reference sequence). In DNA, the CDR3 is TGTGCCAGCTCTTCCCCAGGGTTAAACACTGAAGCTTTCTTT. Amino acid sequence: CASSSPGLNTEAFF.

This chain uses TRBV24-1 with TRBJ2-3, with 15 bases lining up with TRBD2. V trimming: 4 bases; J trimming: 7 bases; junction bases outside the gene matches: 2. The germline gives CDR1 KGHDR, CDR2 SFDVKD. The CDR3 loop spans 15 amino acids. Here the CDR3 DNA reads TGTGCCACCAGTGACGGGACTAGCGGGGGGTATACGCAGTATTTT. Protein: CATSDGTSGGYTQYF.

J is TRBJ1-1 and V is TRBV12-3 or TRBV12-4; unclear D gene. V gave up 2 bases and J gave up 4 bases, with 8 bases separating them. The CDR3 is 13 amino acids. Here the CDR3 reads CASSLSGPTEAFF. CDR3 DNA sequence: TGTGCCAGCAGTTTAAGCGGGCCCACTGAAGCTTTCTTT.

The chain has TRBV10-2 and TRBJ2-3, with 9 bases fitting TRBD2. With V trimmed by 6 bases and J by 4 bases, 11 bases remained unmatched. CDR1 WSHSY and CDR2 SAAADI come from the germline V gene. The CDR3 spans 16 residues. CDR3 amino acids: CASRLSGGGASDTQYF. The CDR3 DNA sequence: TGCGCCAGCAGGCTGTCGGGCGGGGGGGCATCAGATACGCAGTATTTT.

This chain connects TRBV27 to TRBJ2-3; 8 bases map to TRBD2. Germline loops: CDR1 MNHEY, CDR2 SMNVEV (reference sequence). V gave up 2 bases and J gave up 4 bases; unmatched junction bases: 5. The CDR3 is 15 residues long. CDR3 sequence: CASSLDGRAPDTQYF. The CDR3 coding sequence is TGTGCCAGCAGTTTAGACGGGAGGGCCCCAGATACGCAGTATTTT.

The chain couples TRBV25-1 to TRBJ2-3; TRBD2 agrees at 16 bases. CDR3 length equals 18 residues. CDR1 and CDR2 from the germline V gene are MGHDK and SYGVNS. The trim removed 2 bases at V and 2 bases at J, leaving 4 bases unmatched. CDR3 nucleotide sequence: TGTGCCAGCAGTGAAGGGGGACTAGCGGGAGGGCCCACAGATACGCAGTATTTT. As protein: CASSEGGLAGGPTDTQYF. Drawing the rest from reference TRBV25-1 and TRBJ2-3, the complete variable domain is EADIYQTPRYLVIGTGKKITLECSQTMGHDKMYWYQQDPGMELHLIHYSYGVNSTEKGDLSSESTVSRIRTEHFPLTLESARPSHTSQYLCASSEGGLAGGPTDTQYFGPGTRLTVL.

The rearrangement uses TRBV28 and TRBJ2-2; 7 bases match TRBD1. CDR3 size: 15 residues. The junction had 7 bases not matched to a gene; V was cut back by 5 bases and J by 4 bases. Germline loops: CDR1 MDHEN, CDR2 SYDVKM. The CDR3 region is CASSPDRLFTGELFF. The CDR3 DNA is TGTGCCAGCAGTCCGGACAGGTTATTCACCGGGGAGCTGTTTTTT.

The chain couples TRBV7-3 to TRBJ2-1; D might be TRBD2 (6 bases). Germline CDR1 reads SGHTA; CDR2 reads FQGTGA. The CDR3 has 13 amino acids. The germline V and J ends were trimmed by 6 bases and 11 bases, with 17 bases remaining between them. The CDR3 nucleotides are TGTGCCAGCAGTTTACCCGGGACTCCCAAGCAGTTCTTC. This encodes CASSLPGTPKQFF.

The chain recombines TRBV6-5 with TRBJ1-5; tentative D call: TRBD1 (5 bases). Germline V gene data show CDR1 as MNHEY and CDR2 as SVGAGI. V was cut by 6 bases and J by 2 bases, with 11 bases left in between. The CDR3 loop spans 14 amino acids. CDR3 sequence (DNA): TGTGCCAGCAGCCGAACAGGACGCAATCAGCCCCAGCATTTT. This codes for CASSRTGRNQPQHF.

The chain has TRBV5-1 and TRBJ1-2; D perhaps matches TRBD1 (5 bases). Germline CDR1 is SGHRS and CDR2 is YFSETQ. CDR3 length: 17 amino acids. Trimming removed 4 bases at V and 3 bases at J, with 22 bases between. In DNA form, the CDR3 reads TGCGCCAGCAGCCCGGTGAACAGGCAACCGATTGACTATGGCTACACCTTC. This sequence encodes CASSPVNRQPIDYGYTF.

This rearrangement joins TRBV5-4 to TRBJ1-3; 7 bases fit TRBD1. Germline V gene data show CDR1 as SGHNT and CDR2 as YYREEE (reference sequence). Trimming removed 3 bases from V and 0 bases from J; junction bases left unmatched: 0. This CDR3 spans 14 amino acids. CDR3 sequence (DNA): TGTGCCAGCAGCTGGACAGGCTCTGGAAACACCATATATTTT. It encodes CASSWTGSGNTIYF.

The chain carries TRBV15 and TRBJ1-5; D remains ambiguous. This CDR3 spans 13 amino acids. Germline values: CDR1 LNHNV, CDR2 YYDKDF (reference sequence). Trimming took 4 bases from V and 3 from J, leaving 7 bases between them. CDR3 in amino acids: CATSNSFNQPQHF. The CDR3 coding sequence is TGTGCCACCAGCAACAGCTTCAATCAGCCCCAGCATTTT.

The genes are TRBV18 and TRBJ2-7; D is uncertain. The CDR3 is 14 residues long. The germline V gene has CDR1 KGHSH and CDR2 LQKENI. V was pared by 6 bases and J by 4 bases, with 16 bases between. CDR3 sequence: CASSPADSGYEQYF. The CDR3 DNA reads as TGTGCCAGCTCCCCGGCCGACTCGGGTTACGAGCAGTACTTC.

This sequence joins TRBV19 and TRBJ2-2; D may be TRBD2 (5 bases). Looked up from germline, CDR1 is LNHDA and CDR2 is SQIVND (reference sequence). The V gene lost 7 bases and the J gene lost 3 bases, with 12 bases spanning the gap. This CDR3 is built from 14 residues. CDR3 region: CASTVRGYTGELFF. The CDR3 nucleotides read TGTGCCAGTACAGTCCGGGGATACACCGGGGAGCTGTTTTTT.

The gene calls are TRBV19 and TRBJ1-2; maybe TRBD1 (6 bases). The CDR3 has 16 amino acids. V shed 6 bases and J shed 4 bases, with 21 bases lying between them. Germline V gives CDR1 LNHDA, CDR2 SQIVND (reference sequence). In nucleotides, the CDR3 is TGTGCCAGTAGCCCTAAATTGGACAGTCGGGTCTATGGCTACACCTTC. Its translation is CASSPKLDSRVYGYTF.